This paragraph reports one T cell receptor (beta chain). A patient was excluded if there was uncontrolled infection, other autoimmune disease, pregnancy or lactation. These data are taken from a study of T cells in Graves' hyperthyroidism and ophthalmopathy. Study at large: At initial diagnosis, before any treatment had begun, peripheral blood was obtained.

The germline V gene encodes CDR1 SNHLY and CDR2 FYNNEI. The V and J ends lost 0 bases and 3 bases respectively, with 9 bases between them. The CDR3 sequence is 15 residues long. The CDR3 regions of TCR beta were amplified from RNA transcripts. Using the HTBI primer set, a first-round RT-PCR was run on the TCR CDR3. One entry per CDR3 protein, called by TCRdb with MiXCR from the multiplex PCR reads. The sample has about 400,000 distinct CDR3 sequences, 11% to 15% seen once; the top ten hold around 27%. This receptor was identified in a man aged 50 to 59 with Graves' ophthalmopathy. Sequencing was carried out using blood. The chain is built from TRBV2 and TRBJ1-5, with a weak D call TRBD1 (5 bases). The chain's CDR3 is CASSEARGNNQPQHF. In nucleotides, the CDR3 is TGTGCCAGCAGTGAAGCTCGGGGGAACAATCAGCCCCAGCATTTT.